The 24 T cell receptor beta chains below were found in one sample sequenced in a study of identical twins. One entry per CDR3 protein, called by TCRdb with MiXCR from the 5' RACE reads. The table has about 290,000 distinct CDR3 sequences, roughly 10% seen once. This same sample was also taken into another study, of yellow fever vaccine responses in identical twins.

The specimen sequenced was CD8+ T cells sorted from blood. These receptor sequences come from a woman aged 18 to 35 in good health.

In its sample, this clonotype was seen many times. The chain links TRBV6-2 or TRBV6-3 to TRBJ2-3; no clear D. This CDR3 has 12 amino acids. The V and J ends lost 6 bases and 2 bases respectively, with 6 bases between them. Germline CDR1 MNHEY, CDR2 SVGEGT. DNA of the CDR3: TGTGCCAGCAGCCTTAACACAGATACGCAGTATTTT. It is translated as CASSLNTDTQYF.

This clonotype was counted only a few times. This chain connects TRBV5-4 to TRBJ2-5; 14 nucleotides agree with TRBD2. This CDR3 comprises 19 residues. Germline lookup yields CDR1 SGHNT and CDR2 YYREEE (reference sequence). Unmatched junction bases numbered 13, after V lost 0 bases and J lost 6 bases. The CDR3 loop reads CASSLGSAWTSGGLKTQYF. The CDR3, as DNA: TGTGCCAGCAGCTTGGGGTCTGCGTGGACTAGCGGGGGGTTGAAGACCCAGTACTTC.

This clonotype appeared a few times. The rearrangement joins TRBV19 to TRBJ2-7; 10 bases agree with TRBD2. With V trimmed by 2 bases and J by 6 bases, 7 bases remained unmatched. Germline V gene lookup returns CDR1 LNHDA and CDR2 SQIVND (reference sequence). The CDR3 covers 15 residues. CDR3 nucleotides: TGTGCCAGTAGTATAATGCTAGCGGGAGCGTCCGAGCAGTACTTC. Protein: CASSIMLAGASEQYF. The entire variable domain, with the rest obtained from reference TRBV19 and TRBJ2-7, is as follows: DGGITQSPKYLFRKEGQNVTLSCEQNLNHDAMYWYRQDPGQGLRLIYYSQIVNDFQKGDIAEGYSVSREKKESFPLTVTSAQKNPTAFYLCASSIMLAGASEQYFGPGTRLTVT.

This clonotype was detected only a few times. The chain carries TRBV10-2 and TRBJ2-2; tentatively, D is TRBD1 or TRBD2 (5 bases each). V was trimmed by 4 bases and J by 5 bases, leaving 17 bases between them. CDR3 length: 16 residues. The germline V gene has CDR1 WSHSY and CDR2 SAAADI. The chain's CDR3 is CASSGWDQGTTGELFF. CDR3 bases: TGCGCCAGCAGTGGGTGGGACCAAGGGACGACCGGGGAGCTGTTTTTT.

This clonotype has a count of ten or more. V is TRBV7-9 and J is TRBJ1-1; no reliable D call. There are 13 residues in the CDR3. Germline assignment: CDR1 SEHNR and CDR2 FQNEAQ (reference sequence). Trimming took off 10 bases at V and 0 bases at J, with 12 bases between the two ends. The CDR3 DNA sequence: TGTGCCACCCTGATGGCGATGAACACTGAAGCTTTCTTT. Translation gives CATLMAMNTEAFF. Using reference TRBV7-9 and TRBJ1-1 for the parts outside the CDR3, the full variable domain is DTGVSQNPRHKITKRGQNVTFRCDPISEHNRLYWYRQTLGQGPEFLTYFQNEAQLEKSRLLSDRFSAERPKGSFSTLEIQRTEQGDSAMYLCATLMAMNTEAFFGQGTRLTVV.

This clonotype was detected ten times or more. The CDR3 here is CASSLWLSETQYF. The CDR3 DNA is TGTGCCAGCAGCTTATGGTTGTCGGAGACCCAGTACTTC. The V call is TRBV7-2, the J call TRBJ2-5; D call uncertain. Germline V CDR1 and CDR2: SGHTA, FQGNSA. The V and J ends lost 2 bases and 5 bases respectively, with 9 bases between them. The CDR3 loop spans 13 amino acids.

The table lists this clonotype with many counts. The chain uses TRBV5-1 and TRBJ2-1, with a possible D match to TRBD2 (5 bases). The V gene's germline CDR1 is SGHRS and CDR2 YFSETQ. This CDR3 is 15 amino acids long. V lost 5 bases and J lost 0, with 12 bases in between. The CDR3 sequence: CASSSTTSSYNEQFF. CDR3 coding DNA: TGCGCCAGCAGTTCCACCACTAGCTCCTACAATGAGCAGTTCTTC.

There are a few counts of this clonotype. The chain is built from TRBV2 and TRBJ2-7; D is unresolved. Germline CDR1 is SNHLY and CDR2 is FYNNEI. The CDR3 has 12 residues. V lost 3 bases, J lost 3 bases, and 6 bases lay in between. Here the CDR3 reads CASSELGYEQYF. The CDR3 DNA follows: TGTGCCAGCAGTGAGCTGGGCTACGAGCAGTACTTC.

This clonotype occurred many times. The rearrangement uses TRBV4-3 and TRBJ2-7; D might be TRBD1 or TRBD2, each matching 5 bases. This CDR3 contains 15 residues. Germline CDR1 and CDR2: LGHNA and YSLEER. With 4 bases removed from V and 3 bases from J, the gap between germline ends came to 16 bases. CDR3 nucleotide sequence: TGCGCCAGCAGCCCCGACCGGGGCAGCTACTACGAGCAGTACTTC. It yields the protein CASSPDRGSYYEQYF.

There are many counts of this clonotype. This chain joins TRBV12-3 or TRBV12-4 and TRBJ1-1; maybe TRBD1 (5 bases). V was clipped by 5 bases and J by 3 bases, with 16 bases between them. The length of the CDR3 is 15 residues. The CDR3 loop reads CASSNYWGVDTEAFF. DNA for the CDR3: TGTGCCAGCAGTAACTATTGGGGGGTGGACACTGAAGCTTTCTTT.

At least ten counts were recorded for this clonotype. The chain uses TRBV12-3 or TRBV12-4 and TRBJ2-3, with D possibly matching TRBD2 (5 bases). The V gene lost 6 bases and the J gene lost 2 bases, with 9 bases spanning the gap. CDR3 length equals 13 residues. The CDR3 nucleotides are TGTGCCAGCAGGATCCGGGACACAGATACGCAGTATTTT. Its translation: CASRIRDTDTQYF.

This clonotype was observed many times. The rearrangement uses TRBV5-1 and TRBJ2-2, with TRBD1 matching over 8 bases. The germline V gene encodes CDR1 SGHRS and CDR2 YFSETQ. The CDR3 is 17 residues long. Trimming at V came to 0 bases and at J to 2 bases, leaving 6 bases not matched to a gene. CDR3 in amino acids: CASSLDRTGQNTGELFF. CDR3 DNA sequence: TGCGCCAGCAGCTTGGACCGGACAGGGCAAAACACCGGGGAGCTGTTTTTT.

This rearrangement joins TRBV27 to TRBJ2-7; the D is unclear. This CDR3 region has 14 residues. The germline V and J ends were trimmed by 2 bases and 3 bases, with 11 bases remaining between them. Germline CDR1 reads MNHEY; CDR2 reads SMNVEV (reference sequence). CDR3 coding DNA: TGTGCCAGCAGTTTAAGTCTGGCGCACTACGAGCAGTACTTC. Residues: CASSLSLAHYEQYF.

This clonotype was seen just once. The chain combines TRBV12-3 or TRBV12-4 with TRBJ2-1, with 13 bases lining up with TRBD2. With V trimmed by 11 bases and J by 3 bases, 16 bases remained unmatched. This CDR3 comprises 18 residues. For the CDR3, the DNA is TGTGCCCGCTGTGGGACTAGCGGGGTGCTACAGGTCTACAATGAGCAGTTCTTC. This encodes CARCGTSGVLQVYNEQFF.

This clonotype was counted a few times. V usage is TRBV4-1 and J usage is TRBJ2-5; D uncertain. The V gene's germline CDR1 is MGHRA and CDR2 YSYEKL. The CDR3 is made up of 14 amino acids. V was shortened by 6 bases and J by 2 bases, with 13 bases between the two germline ends. CDR3: CASRGTNSQETQYF. The DNA for the CDR3 is TGCGCCAGCAGGGGAACTAACTCGCAAGAGACCCAGTACTTC.

This clonotype was observed at least ten times. One junction end disagrees with the germline gene, perhaps due to a read error. The V gene is TRBV29-1, the J gene TRBJ1-1; D not certain. The CDR3 contains 14 residues. Germline values: CDR1 SQVTM, CDR2 ANQGSEA. The CDR3 nucleotides read TGCAGCGTTAAAGAAGCCAGCCTTAACACTGAAGCTTTCTTT. Translated: CSVKEASLNTEAFF.

This clonotype was picked up many times. The V call is TRBV4-3, the J call TRBJ1-1; D is unclear. CDR1 and CDR2 (germline): LGHNA, YSLEER. This CDR3 has 15 amino acids. V lost 0 bases to trimming and J lost 0 bases, with 8 bases between them. Here the CDR3 DNA reads TGCGCCAGCAGCCAAGATGTTTTAATGAACACTGAAGCTTTCTTT. Translating gives CASSQDVLMNTEAFF.

This clonotype was counted at least ten times. The gene calls are TRBV11-2 and TRBJ2-1; D remains ambiguous. The CDR3 spans 15 residues. Trimming pared 3 bases from V and 1 base from J, leaving 10 bases between. Germline values: CDR1 SGHAT, CDR2 FQNNGV. The CDR3 loop reads CASSFVEISYNEQFF. The CDR3 nucleotides are TGTGCCAGCAGCTTCGTGGAGATATCCTACAATGAGCAGTTCTTC.

In its sample, this clonotype was seen many times. The gene calls are TRBV6-2 or TRBV6-3 and TRBJ2-1; 7 positions agree with TRBD2. V gave up 7 bases and J gave up 8 bases; unmatched junction bases: 17. The germline V gene encodes CDR1 MNHEY and CDR2 SVGEGT. The CDR3 consists of 16 residues. The CDR3 coding sequence is TGTGCCAGCACCGACCCATGGGCGGGGGAGGGATATGAGCAGTTCTTC. This translates into CASTDPWAGEGYEQFF.

This clonotype was recorded at least ten times. The chain uses TRBV5-6 and TRBJ1-6; D is unresolved. Germline-derived CDR1 and CDR2 are SGHDT and YYEEEE. V was shortened by 2 bases and J by 5 bases, with 5 bases between the two germline ends. The length of the CDR3 is 13 residues. DNA of the CDR3: TGTGCCAGCAGCTTCCCGGATAATTCACCCCTCCACTTT. This translates into CASSFPDNSPLHF.

The chain has TRBV20-1 and TRBJ2-7; the D gene is possibly TRBD2 (5 bases). Between the trimmed V and J ends, which lost 3 bases and 0 bases, there was a span of 9 bases. The CDR3 totals 13 residues. The germline V gene encodes CDR1 DFQATT and CDR2 SNEGSKA (reference sequence). CDR3 nucleotides: TGCAGTGCTAGCGGGGTAGTCTCCTACGAGCAGTACTTC. This translates into CSASGVVSYEQYF.

This clonotype was counted a few times. The chain has TRBV24-1 and TRBJ2-7; unclear D gene. The length of the CDR3 is 13 residues. Germline CDR1 and CDR2: KGHDR and SFDVKD. Trimming cost V 5 bases and J 1 base, with 8 bases left between them. The CDR3 DNA follows: TGTGCCACCAGTGCAGATCTATCCTACGAGCAGTACTTC. It translates to CATSADLSYEQYF.

The chain employs TRBV24-1 and TRBJ2-2, with D perhaps matching TRBD1 (6 bases). V was pared by 4 bases and J by 4 bases, with 12 bases between. Per germline, CDR1 KGHDR and CDR2 SFDVKD. CDR3 size: 15 residues. CDR3 sequence: CATSDTGTGTGELFF. The CDR3 nucleotides read TGTGCCACCAGTGACACAGGGACGGGCACCGGGGAGCTGTTTTTT.

There are a few counts of this clonotype. The chain couples TRBV28 to TRBJ2-3, with 10 bases lining up with TRBD2. The CDR3 spans 12 residues. The V segment lost 8 bases and the J segment 4 bases; nucleotides outside the gene matches: 0. Germline V gene sequence: CDR1 MDHEN, CDR2 SYDVKM. CDR3 loop: CASGTSADTQYF. The CDR3 nucleotides read TGTGCCAGCGGGACTAGCGCAGATACGCAGTATTTT.